A selection of T cell receptor beta chains follows, all from one sample in a study of T-cell reconstitution after alpha-beta-depleted transplantation in children. TCRdb re-called the PCR reads through MiXCR, storing one row per CDR3 protein. This sample carries nearly 200,000 distinct CDR3 sequences, around 5.9% of them seen once, and the ten largest clones take 4.5% to 5.5%. Source: PBMCs, taken before TCRalphabeta/CD19-depleted stem cell transplant. The receptors derive from a girl under three years old with combined immunodeficiency, due to receive a stem cell transplant. The CDR3 runs from the conserved cysteine through the conserved F or W. Each record gives: V gene, CDR3 protein.

V gene: TRBV29-1; CDR3 protein: CSPRTDQETQYF
V gene: TRBV6-5; CDR3 protein: CASSYGQTNYEQYF
V gene: TRBV7-6; CDR3 protein: CASSLGAPGPTEAFF
V gene: TRBV4-3; CDR3 protein: CASSPGTGDMAGNTIYF
V gene: TRBV9; CDR3 protein: CASSILAAGGGETQYF
V gene: TRBV20-1; CDR3 protein: CSALHIEAFF
V gene: TRBV12-3/TRBV12-4; CDR3 protein: CASSSQSIFYEQYF
V gene: TRBV20-1; CDR3 protein: CSAWGGGTEAFF
V gene: TRBV11-3; CDR3 protein: CASSFLTAIYLAPPNTGELFF
V gene: TRBV5-5; CDR3 protein: CASSLVIASGYEQYF
V gene: TRBV15; CDR3 protein: CATSRRTSGYNEQFF
V gene: TRBV20-1; CDR3 protein: CSASGLEWGYDTEAFF
V gene: TRBV7-2; CDR3 protein: CASSFLTERDLKNIQYF
V gene: TRBV7-9; CDR3 protein: CASSSFVYEQYF
V gene: TRBV28; CDR3 protein: CARSFRQELSTDTQYF
V gene: TRBV7-2; CDR3 protein: CASSPQPLGLAGGAKNIQYF
V gene: TRBV11-2; CDR3 protein: CASSSYPDYRGNTEAFF
V gene: TRBV28; CDR3 protein: CASSSMVLSYEQYF
V gene: TRBV27; CDR3 protein: CASSLLGLANEQFF
V gene: TRBV25-1; CDR3 protein: CASSEWLTSGRNEQYF